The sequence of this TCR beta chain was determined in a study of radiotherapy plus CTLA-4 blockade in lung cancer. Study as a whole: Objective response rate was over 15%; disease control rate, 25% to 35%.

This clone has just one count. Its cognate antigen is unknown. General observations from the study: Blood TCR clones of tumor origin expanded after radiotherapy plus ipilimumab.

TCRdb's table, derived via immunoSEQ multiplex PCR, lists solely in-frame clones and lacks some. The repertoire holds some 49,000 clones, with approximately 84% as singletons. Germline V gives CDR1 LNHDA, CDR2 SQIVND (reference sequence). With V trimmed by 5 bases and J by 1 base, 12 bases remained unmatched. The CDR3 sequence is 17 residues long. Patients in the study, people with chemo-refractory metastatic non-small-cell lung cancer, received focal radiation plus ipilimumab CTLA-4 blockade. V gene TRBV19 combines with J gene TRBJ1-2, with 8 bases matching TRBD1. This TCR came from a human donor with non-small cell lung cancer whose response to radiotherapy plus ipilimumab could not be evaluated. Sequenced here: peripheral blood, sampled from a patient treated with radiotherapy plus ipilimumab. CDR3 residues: CASSSTGTGAFNYGYTF. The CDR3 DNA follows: TGTGCCAGTAGTTCCACCGGGACAGGAGCCTTTAACTATGGCTACACCTTC.